This T cell receptor (beta chain) was profiled in a study of blood T cell repertoires in COVID-19. Study in general: The United States, Italy and Spain provided the acute and convalescent COVID-19 samples. From T cells, B-cell-depleted T cells, or PBMCs came the material, which was cDNA or gDNA.

Seattle participants joined during active infection and were tracked over time. There are 15 residues in the CDR3. J lost 6 bases, V lost 4 bases, and 8 bases had no gene match. Germline CDR1 MNHEY, CDR2 SMNVEV (reference sequence). Original processing notes: Reference gene primer amplification gave estimated nucleated cell counts. The repertoire was sequenced with immunoSEQ multiplex PCR; TCRdb's copy has only in-frame clones and lacks some. V, J and clone size are taken as reported in that table, and D and trimming were inferred from the DNA itself. The sample yields 200,000 to 250,000 clones, 70% to 90% seen once.

The rearrangement joins TRBV27 to TRBJ1-1; 10 nucleotides agree with TRBD1. The sample consisted of peripheral blood. The sequence derives from a man in his forties or fifties with COVID-19, enrolled during active disease. The CDR3 DNA sequence: TGTGCCAGCAGTTCACCGACAGGGGGCCTAGCTGAAGCTTTCTTT. As protein: CASSSPTGGLAEAFF.